The 18 T cell receptor beta chains in this list originate from one sample, sequenced in a study of T-cell reconstitution after alpha-beta-depleted transplantation in children. Unique molecular identifiers were built into the TCRbeta library. TCRdb re-derived calls from the PCR reads in MiXCR, one entry per CDR3 protein. The sample has under 750,000 distinct CDR3 sequences, under 25% seen once. The specimen comprised PBMCs, mostly from graft donor cells, sampled 360 days after TCRalphabeta/CD19-depleted stem cell transplant. All receptors come from a boy in the first two years of life who had a stem cell transplant for acute myeloid leukemia, so the T cells may come from the graft donor.

V is TRBV6-4 and J is TRBJ2-3; a weak D match, TRBD1 (6 bases). Trimming removed 3 bases from V and 2 bases from J, with 18 bases in between. The CDR3 is 17 residues long. The germline V gene has CDR1 MRHNA and CDR2 SNTAGT. The CDR3 loop is CASSEPGHQKITDTQYF. The CDR3 DNA reads TGTGCCAGCAGTGAACCGGGACACCAGAAGATCACAGATACGCAGTATTTT.

The chain uses TRBV11-3 and TRBJ2-2; D is uncertain. V was pared by 5 bases and J by 9 bases, with 7 bases between. CDR3 length: 11 residues. CDR1 is SGHNT and CDR2 is YENEEA in the germline V gene. The CDR3 bases are TGTGCCAGCAGCCGAAATCGGGAGCTGTTTTTT. Protein sequence: CASSRNRELFF.

This clonotype was found a few times. The genes are TRBV15 and TRBJ2-1; TRBD2 agrees at 14 bases. Germline V gene data show CDR1 as LNHNV and CDR2 as YYDKDF (reference sequence). This CDR3 spans 16 amino acids. The V segment lost 1 base and the J segment 6 bases; nucleotides outside the gene matches: 2. This CDR3 is CATSRAGLAGANEQFF. Here the CDR3 DNA reads TGTGCCACCAGCAGAGCGGGACTAGCGGGGGCCAATGAGCAGTTCTTC.

The V and J genes are TRBV20-1 and TRBJ2-4, with D possibly TRBD1 on 10 matching bases. The length of the CDR3 is 16 residues. V was clipped by 4 bases and J by 2 bases, with 18 bases between them. Germline-derived CDR1 and CDR2 are DFQATT and SNEGSKA (reference sequence). In nucleotides, the CDR3 is TGCAGTGCTAAGCGGGGGGACAGGGGTACCAAAAACATTCAGTACTTC. Amino acid sequence: CSAKRGDRGTKNIQYF.

In this sample, this clonotype turned up a few times. The chain couples TRBV11-2 to TRBJ2-6; TRBD1 matches 7 bases. The V and J ends lost 4 bases and 0 bases, in that order; junction bases with no gene match: 9. CDR1 and CDR2 (germline): SGHAT, FQNNGV. The CDR3 has 18 amino acids. The CDR3 here is CASSSLGTAYSGANVLTF. In DNA, the CDR3 is TGTGCCAGCAGCTCCCTTGGGACAGCCTACTCTGGGGCCAACGTCCTGACTTTC. Full variable domain (missing parts from reference TRBV11-2 and TRBJ2-6): EAGVAQSPRYKIIEKRQSVAFWCNPISGHATLYWYQQILGQGPKLLIQFQNNGVVDDSQLPKDRFSAERLKGVDSTLKIQPAKLEDSAVYLCASSSLGTAYSGANVLTFGAGSRLTVL.

The chain has TRBV7-3 and TRBJ2-1, with TRBD1 matching 8 bases. The germline V gene has CDR1 SGHTA and CDR2 FQGTGA. There are 14 residues in the CDR3. The V and J ends lost 2 bases and 9 bases, in that order; junction bases with no gene match: 6. The CDR3 DNA is TGTGCCAGCAGCTTATCTGGACAGGGCGGTGAGCAGTTCTTC. Amino acids: CASSLSGQGGEQFF.

This clonotype was observed a few times. The genes are TRBV6-1 and TRBJ2-1; D is possibly TRBD1 (6 bases). Trimming removed 8 bases at V and 9 bases at J, with 23 bases between. CDR1 and CDR2 (germline): MNHNS, SASEGT. The CDR3 has 15 residues. The CDR3 DNA reads TGTGCCAGCTCTACCCCGGGACACCCCCGTATTGAGCAGTTCTTC. Encoded protein: CASSTPGHPRIEQFF.

The chain combines TRBV5-1 with TRBJ2-2; D assignment may be TRBD1 or TRBD2 (5 bases each). V dropped 4 bases and J dropped 0 bases, with 13 bases sitting between them. Germline assignment: CDR1 SGHRS and CDR2 YFSETQ. CDR3 length: 16 residues. The CDR3 reads CASSPWDVPNTGELFF. In DNA, the CDR3 is TGCGCCAGCAGCCCCTGGGACGTACCGAACACCGGGGAGCTGTTTTTT.

This clonotype was recorded only once. The rearrangement uses TRBV9 and TRBJ2-1, with no clear D. Germline V gives CDR1 SGDLS, CDR2 YYNGEE. The CDR3 is 14 residues long. V dropped 3 bases and J dropped 2 bases, with 9 bases sitting between them. The CDR3 nucleotides are TGTGCCAGCAGCGAGGAGCGACCCTACAATGAGCAGTTCTTC. It is translated as CASSEERPYNEQFF.

This clonotype has more than one count but fewer than ten. The chain uses TRBV4-3 and TRBJ2-1; no firm D call. The CDR3 consists of 16 residues. Germline V gene sequence: CDR1 LGHNA, CDR2 YSLEER. V shed 3 bases and J shed 7 bases, with 19 bases lying between them. In nucleotides, the CDR3 is TGCGCCAGCAGCCACCGGCTTGACTCGGTGGGAAATGAGCAGTTCTTC. Translation: CASSHRLDSVGNEQFF.

This clonotype was seen many times. The V gene is TRBV6-1, the J gene TRBJ2-6; D uncertain. Trimming removed 10 bases at V and 0 bases at J, with 10 bases between. This CDR3 comprises 14 residues. From germline, CDR1 is MNHNS and CDR2 SASEGT. The CDR3 protein is CATRPYSGANVLTF. For the CDR3, the DNA is TGTGCCACACGCCCTTACTCTGGGGCCAACGTCCTGACTTTC.

There are a few counts of this clonotype. The chain recombines TRBV4-3 with TRBJ2-7; TRBD1 aligns across 7 bases. Germline-derived CDR1 and CDR2 are LGHNA and YSLEER. The CDR3 sequence is 16 residues long. Trimming cost V 3 bases and J 1 base; bases outside gene matches: 9. The CDR3 is CASSHVLGTASYEQYF. CDR3 DNA sequence: TGCGCCAGCAGCCACGTTCTAGGGACAGCTTCCTACGAGCAGTACTTC.

In its sample, this clonotype was seen once. Germline and junction disagree at one end, which may indicate a read error. The V and J genes are TRBV20-1 and TRBJ2-1; TRBD1 agrees at 8 bases. The CDR3 has 15 residues. Germline V gene data show CDR1 as DFQATT and CDR2 as SNEGSKA (reference sequence). The CDR3 reads CSAGDMAGGLNEQFF. CDR3 nucleotide sequence: TGCAGTGCTGGAGATATGGCAGGGGGCCTCAATGAGCAGTTCTTC.

The table lists this clonotype with many counts. This chain links TRBV6-5 with TRBJ1-1, with 10 positions matching TRBD1. The CDR3 runs 18 residues. V was clipped by 5 bases and J by 2 bases; unmatched bases: 14. Germline V gene data show CDR1 as MNHEY and CDR2 as SVGAGI. The CDR3 region has the DNA TGTGCCAGCAGTCCCCGGGACAGGGGAGGAGGTGCAAACACTGAAGCTTTCTTT. This sequence encodes CASSPRDRGGGANTEAFF.

This clonotype was observed a few times. The chain is built from TRBV7-4 and TRBJ2-7; 11 positions match TRBD2. Trimming at V came to 1 base and at J to 0 bases, leaving 5 bases not matched to a gene. Per germline, CDR1 SGHVT and CDR2 SQSDAQ. This CDR3 region has 17 residues. This CDR3 is CASSLETSGTSSYEQYF. In nucleotides, the CDR3 is TGTGCCAGCAGCTTAGAGACTAGCGGGACGAGCTCCTACGAGCAGTACTTC.

This chain connects TRBV5-1 to TRBJ2-1; D possibly matches TRBD1 or TRBD2 (6 bases each). This CDR3 is built from 16 residues. The germline V gene has CDR1 SGHRS and CDR2 YFSETQ. V lost 0 bases and J 7 bases, leaving 17 bases between the germline ends. The CDR3, as DNA: TGCGCCAGCAGCTTGGAGGGGGGCCAGCTTCGGAATGAGCAGTTCTTC. It encodes CASSLEGGQLRNEQFF.

This clonotype was seen a handful of times. V and J are TRBV7-9 and TRBJ2-7; weak D call: TRBD1 (5 bases). The germline V and J ends were trimmed by 3 bases and 6 bases, with 15 bases remaining between them. The CDR3 sequence is 14 residues long. From germline, CDR1 is SEHNR and CDR2 FQNEAQ (reference sequence). The CDR3 spells CASSFGPMGLEQYV. The CDR3 DNA follows: TGTGCCAGCAGCTTTGGTCCGATGGGGCTCGAGCAGTACGTC.

The chain couples TRBV10-2 to TRBJ1-2; D is ambiguous. This CDR3 comprises 15 residues. Germline CDR1 reads WSHSY; CDR2 reads SAAADI. V dropped 4 bases and J dropped 4 bases, with 16 bases sitting between them. CDR3 nucleotide sequence: TGCGCCAGCAGTGTCCCGGACGCCGGCTCCTATGGCTACACCTTC. Translation: CASSVPDAGSYGYTF.